This T cell receptor (beta chain) was obtained from a study of CXCR3-negative and CXCR3-positive naive CD8 T cells. Study context: The study obtained roughly 140 million TRB reads, about 1.5 +/- 0.3 million per library. The study, taken as a whole, reports: PBMCs showed partially decreased CXCR3 expression after cryopreservation, and most assays used fresh PBMCs. Naive subsets showed comparable surface CD5, and TCR interaction strength was also inferred from TRB CDR3 physicochemistry. High diversity, comparable across both naive subsets, contrasted with much lower diversity in memory CD8+ cells.

Through 5' RACE with UMI labels, the TRB cDNA libraries were prepared. TCRdb reprocessed the 5' RACE reads and keeps a single row for each CDR3 protein, giving no DNA. This sample contains roughly 28,000 distinct CDR3 sequences. About this clonotype itself: Its antigen is currently unknown.

Sequencing was done on a sample of memory CD8+ T cells from blood. This receptor was taken from a human donor in good health. Some clones in this sample may be carry-over from other donors' samples.

CDR3 loop: CASSELLARGTDTQYF. The chain has TRBV14 and TRBJ2-3; the D call from TCRdb, TRBD1, cannot be confirmed without DNA. This CDR3 comprises 16 residues. From germline, CDR1 is SGHDN and CDR2 FVKESK.